The text below deals with one TCR beta chain. What it recognizes is unknown. The sample originates from a study of T cell responses to AZD1222 COVID-19 vaccine. The V segment lost 4 bases and the J segment 0 bases; nucleotides outside the gene matches: 10. The CDR3 is 17 amino acids. In germline, CDR1 is SGHDT, CDR2 YYEEEE. TCRdb keeps only in-frame clones here, not all; method: immunoSEQ multiplex PCR. The sample holds more than 80,000 clones, just over 85% seen once. General study points: Donors skewed white British and female; clonal diversity was possibly underestimated. Recipients of AZD1222 seropositive at baseline numbered only 5 or 6. In the spike-specific TCR repertoire, nearly half reportedly target unmutated variant regions. Vaccine-related CD4 TCRs covered spike, predominating at 160-218 and 743-854.

This TCR came from an adult in good health. The sequenced sample was peripheral blood, obtained on day 0 of MenACWY control vaccination. The chain employs TRBV5-6 and TRBJ1-5, with TRBD1 matching over 7 bases. The CDR3 nucleotides read TGTGCCAGCAGCAAAACAGGGGTAGGGAATAGCAATCAGCCCCAGCATTTT. It yields the protein CASSKTGVGNSNQPQHF.